This entry describes one T cell receptor beta chain. Its binding antigen is unknown. No base quality values were provided; no much bigger clone lies one nucleotide off. CDR3 length: 17 amino acids, cysteine to phenylalanine. Solely the CDR3 DNA is kept, with 51 bases framed from the first base. Reading the label with the study, this specimen's time point is: sample taken at primary tumor resection. Whole RNA extracted from tumor and nontumor lung tissue, or from cryopreserved PBMC samples, was used for TCR sequencing without cell sorting. Samples were obtained from over 70 patients with early-stage, untreated non-small cell lung cancer from the lung TRACERx cohort. Patients were selected for TCR sequencing only if sufficient RNA was available from at least two tumor regions. The library relied on 5' RACE. The sequencer listed for this sample is NextSeq 500. The TCR library protocol attached a unique molecular identifier to each TCR cDNA molecule to allow correction of PCR and sequencing errors. The original methods were these. Decombinator tools were used for TCR identification, UMI-based error correction and CDR3 extraction. TCRs above a frequency of 2 per 1,000, corresponding to the top 1% of the tumor frequency distribution, were defined as expanded. Each repertoire was subsampled 100 times to 5,000 TCRs, after which Renyi diversity was computed with the R vegan package. CDR3 similarity networks were built from amino acid triplet string-kernel similarity, connecting CDR3s with pairwise similarity above 0.82. TCRdb redid the processing of the public reads, applying fastp at Q25 and MiXCR, and retained in-frame beta chains. Each entry merges the rows of one CDR3 protein and shows their most common DNA and genes. The V and J calls here are based on TCRdb, not the publication. Present in this sample are 75,000 to 85,000 distinct CDR3 sequences, around 21% of which were seen just once. 5.5% to 7% of the sample comes from the top ten.

The data were taken from a study of spatial heterogeneity in lung cancer (dated by TCRdb to about 2019). At the level of the whole study: Beta-chain transcripts were consistently detected in greater numbers than alpha-chain transcripts, which likely reflected higher beta-chain transcript abundance. In non-small cell lung cancer, the study made a quantitative comparison of TCR alpha and beta repertoires among multiple tumor regions, matched nontumor lung and blood. The study linked features of the TCR repertoire to counts of nonsynonymous mutations, which were determined by whole-exome sequencing of tumor tissue. Both alpha and beta chains were TCR-sequenced in samples taken at surgery, namely 220 tumor regions, 64 matched nontumor lung samples and 55 to 60 PBMC samples. In the raw uncorrected reads, each unique combination of TCR and UMI appeared on average more than ten times.

Here is what the overall study found, with its caveats: Confirming at a functional level the hypothesis that regional TCRs recognize regional mutations was considered to require additional single-cell paired TCR alpha and beta sequencing. Ubiquitous expanded tumor TCRs were detected in blood more often at tumor resection than at routine follow-up.

The chain links TRBV21-1 with TRBJ2-3; the table's TRBD1 call for D was not verified on the DNA. TRBV21-1 is shown as a pseudogene. This receptor was obtained from a male donor with early-stage non-small cell lung cancer. Sequenced here: PBMCs, sampled at surgery. The sequence in DNA is TGTGCCAGCAGCTCAAAGTCCCGGGACAGGGCTACAGATACGCAGTATTTT. The resulting protein is CASSSKSRDRATDTQYF.